Listed here are 32 T cell receptor beta chains from one sample, sequenced in a study of T cell repertoires in cytomegalovirus infection. One entry per CDR3 protein results from TCRdb running MiXCR on the reads. The data contain approximately 770,000 distinct CDR3 sequences, about 28% of them singletons. No antigen has been identified for these receptors. Sample: cultured CD8+ T cells from PBMCs, taken from culture after CMV antigen stimulation. The receptor set was obtained from a human donor in good health (CMV status not recorded). Some clones in this sample may be carry-over from other donors' samples.

The chain has TRBV6-8 and TRBJ1-2, with D perhaps matching TRBD1 (6 bases). Per germline, CDR1 MNHGY and CDR2 SAAAGT. Trimming left V 0 bases short and J 5 bases short, with 13 bases between. The CDR3 totals 15 residues. The CDR3 protein is CASSYSLKGEYGYTF. The CDR3 DNA is TGTGCCAGCAGTTACTCGCTAAAGGGGGAGTATGGCTACACCTTC.

The sample holds one count of this clonotype. The chain employs TRBV11-3 and TRBJ2-3; D gene ambiguous. This CDR3 comprises 13 residues. Germline CDR1 and CDR2: SGHNT and YENEEA. V was clipped by 3 bases and J by 7 bases, with 11 bases between them. CDR3 nucleotide sequence: TGTGCCAGCAGCTTGAGGCCGACCTATACGCAGTATTTT. This gives the protein CASSLRPTYTQYF.

The V call is TRBV9, the J call TRBJ2-1; 10 positions agree with TRBD2. Germline V gene sequence: CDR1 SGDLS, CDR2 YYNGEE. This CDR3 contains 16 residues. V was clipped by 1 base and J by 4 bases; unmatched bases: 5. The DNA for the CDR3 is TGTGCCAGCAGCGTAAGAGCGGGGGGGCCATACAATGAGCAGTTCTTC. As protein: CASSVRAGGPYNEQFF.

V is TRBV7-9 and J is TRBJ2-1, with D possibly being TRBD2 (6 bases). This CDR3 has 11 amino acids. Germline V gene lookup returns CDR1 SEHNR and CDR2 FQNEAQ (reference sequence). The V end lost 7 bases, the J end lost 10 bases, and 11 bases lay between the germline ends. CDR3 region: CASIKGGEQFF. The CDR3 coding sequence is TGTGCCAGCATCAAGGGAGGAGAGCAGTTCTTC.

This clonotype was detected a few times. V usage is TRBV6-5 and J usage is TRBJ1-4; no definite D call. There are 15 residues in the CDR3. The V end was cut by 0 bases, the J end by 0 bases, with 5 bases between. In germline, CDR1 is MNHEY, CDR2 SVGAGI. The CDR3 is CASSYSEATNEKLFF. The CDR3 DNA is TGTGCCAGCAGTTACTCAGAGGCAACTAATGAAAAACTGTTTTTT.

This clonotype was picked up one time. The chain recombines TRBV10-3 with TRBJ1-1, with D possibly TRBD1 on 6 matching bases. Germline assignment: CDR1 ENHRY and CDR2 SYGVKD. The CDR3 totals 13 residues. V lost 7 bases and J lost 5, with 14 bases in between. The CDR3 loop is CAITLGALTEAFF. DNA of the CDR3: TGTGCCATCACCTTGGGGGCGCTTACTGAAGCTTTCTTT.

This clonotype occurred a few times. The chain employs TRBV9 and TRBJ1-3; D is unresolved. Germline CDR1 and CDR2: SGDLS and YYNGEE. The CDR3 length is 12 residues. Trimming stripped 6 bases from V and 4 bases from J, with 8 bases between. In DNA form, the CDR3 reads TGTGCCAGCATCGTTGGGGGAAACACCATATATTTT. This translates into CASIVGGNTIYF.

V is TRBV7-9 and J is TRBJ2-2; 7 bases align to TRBD1. The CDR3 has 16 residues. Germline V gene sequence: CDR1 SEHNR, CDR2 FQNEAQ (reference sequence). After removal of 6 bases from V and 1 base from J, the junction contained 8 bases not matched to a gene. The CDR3 nucleotides are TGTGCCAGCAGGCCCAGACAGGGAAAGAACACCGGGGAGCTGTTTTTT. Protein product: CASRPRQGKNTGELFF.

The V and J genes are TRBV5-6 and TRBJ1-2; D uncertain. Germline V lookup: CDR1 SGHDT, CDR2 YYEEEE. The germline V and J ends were trimmed by 0 bases and 8 bases, with 8 bases remaining between them. The CDR3 totals 12 residues. The CDR3 loop is CASSLVGRGYTF. CDR3 nucleotides: TGTGCCAGCAGCTTGGTGGGGAGGGGCTACACCTTC.

This clonotype was seen only once. V gene TRBV6-8 combines with J gene TRBJ1-6; D may be TRBD1 (5 bases). Germline V gives CDR1 MNHGY, CDR2 SAAAGT. V was trimmed by 5 bases and J by 7 bases, leaving 12 bases between them. This CDR3 is 14 amino acids long. Written as DNA, the CDR3 is TGTGCCAGCAGTGGGGGGGAGATGAATTCACCCCTCCACTTT. Protein: CASSGGEMNSPLHF.

This clonotype appeared many times. The chain links TRBV6-6 to TRBJ2-5, with D perhaps matching TRBD1 (6 bases). CDR1 and CDR2 from the germline V gene are MNHNY and SVGAGI (reference sequence). This CDR3 spans 14 amino acids. The ends were cut back, 5 bases at V and 5 bases at J, with 15 bases in the middle. CDR3 residues: CASSPRGSRETQYF. The DNA for the CDR3 is TGTGCCAGCAGTCCCAGGGGCAGTAGGGAGACCCAGTACTTC.

This clonotype was counted a few times. This chain joins TRBV7-6 and TRBJ1-2; a possible D gene is TRBD1 (5 bases). Germline lookup yields CDR1 SGHVS and CDR2 FNYEAQ. Trimming stripped 7 bases from V and 3 bases from J, with 21 bases between. The length of the CDR3 is 16 residues. CDR3 amino acids: CASTPPAGNLDYGYTF. In DNA form, the CDR3 reads TGTGCCAGCACACCCCCCGCAGGGAATTTAGACTATGGCTACACCTTC.

This clonotype was seen ten or more times. The chain carries TRBV7-8 and TRBJ2-3; 10 positions agree with TRBD2. V was pared by 0 bases and J by 0 bases, with 6 bases of the junction left unmatched. Germline V gene data show CDR1 as SGHVS and CDR2 as FQNEAQ. The CDR3 loop spans 18 amino acids. CDR3 loop: CASSLALAGASSTDTQYF. For the CDR3, the DNA is TGTGCCAGCAGCTTAGCTCTAGCGGGGGCTAGTAGCACAGATACGCAGTATTTT.

This clonotype has a count of ten or more. This chain links TRBV7-2 with TRBJ2-5; 11 bases match TRBD1. Germline CDR1 and CDR2: SGHTA and FQGNSA. The V and J ends lost 5 bases and 3 bases, in that order; junction bases with no gene match: 14. The CDR3 has 18 residues. CDR3 protein: CASSRWTGGEKMEETQYF. CDR3 bases: TGTGCCAGCAGCAGATGGACAGGGGGCGAGAAAATGGAAGAGACCCAGTACTTC.

The V call is TRBV11-2, the J call TRBJ2-7; 10 bases align to TRBD2. The germline CDR1 and CDR2 sequences are SGHAT and FQNNGV. After removal of 0 bases from V and 2 bases from J, the junction contained 1 base not matched to a gene. The CDR3 is 15 residues long. The CDR3 DNA reads as TGTGCCAGCAGCTTAGAAGCGGGGGGGGCCTACGAGCAGTACTTC. As protein: CASSLEAGGAYEQYF.

The sample holds many counts of this clonotype. The chain recombines TRBV7-2 with TRBJ1-6; D is unclear. The CDR3 sequence is 12 residues long. Germline CDR1 is SGHTA and CDR2 is FQGNSA. The germline V and J ends were trimmed by 5 bases and 10 bases, with 9 bases remaining between them. The CDR3 DNA reads TGTGCCAGCAGCGACGTCCGGTCACCCCTCCACTTT. Its translation is CASSDVRSPLHF.

This clonotype was picked up a small number of times. The chain combines TRBV7-3 with TRBJ2-1, with 8 bases lining up with TRBD1. V was clipped by 5 bases and J by 7 bases; unmatched bases: 7. Germline assignment: CDR1 SGHTA and CDR2 FQGTGA. The CDR3 loop spans 14 amino acids. The CDR3 DNA reads TGTGCCAGCAGCCCAGGACAGGGAACGAATGAGCAGTTCTTC. Its protein product is CASSPGQGTNEQFF.

The chain is built from TRBV2 and TRBJ1-5; D not certain. CDR3 length equals 16 residues. V dropped 3 bases and J dropped 3 bases, with 15 bases sitting between them. The germline V gene encodes CDR1 SNHLY and CDR2 FYNNEI. CDR3 nucleotide sequence: TGTGCCAGCAGTGATCTCTTGCCTCCCAACAATCAGCCCCAGCATTTT. It specifies CASSDLLPPNNQPQHF.

This chain joins TRBV19 and TRBJ1-6; maybe TRBD1 (6 bases). Germline CDR1 and CDR2: LNHDA and SQIVND (reference sequence). Deletions cut 5 bases from V and 6 bases from J, with 17 bases between. The CDR3 sequence is 16 residues long. DNA for the CDR3: TGTGCCAGTAGTTTCCACAGGGAGTTGGGTAATTCACCCCTCCACTTT. Protein product: CASSFHRELGNSPLHF.

This clonotype was counted between two and nine times. The genes are TRBV12-3 or TRBV12-4 and TRBJ2-1; 13 bases map to TRBD2. CDR3 length equals 15 residues. With V trimmed by 6 bases and J by 6 bases, 5 bases remained unmatched. The CDR3, as DNA: TGTGCCAGCAGAGGGGGACTAGCGGGGCCCAATGAGCAGTTCTTC. This translates into CASRGGLAGPNEQFF.

This clonotype appeared a few times. This chain uses TRBV27 with TRBJ2-7; maybe TRBD1 (6 bases). The CDR3 spans 17 residues. Trimming left V 3 bases short and J 6 bases short, with 24 bases between. Germline-derived CDR1 and CDR2 are MNHEY and SMNVEV (reference sequence). DNA for the CDR3: TGTGCCAGCAGTTTTATTAACCGAGTTGACAGGCCCGCCGAGCAGTACTTC. This translates into CASSFINRVDRPAEQYF.

The V gene is TRBV7-9, the J gene TRBJ2-1; 10 nucleotides match TRBD2. Germline V lookup: CDR1 SEHNR, CDR2 FQNEAQ (reference sequence). Losses at the gene ends were 5 bases for V and 3 bases for J; bases not matched to a gene: 4. The CDR3 sequence is 15 residues long. The CDR3 loop is CASSILAGLYNEQFF. In nucleotides, the CDR3 is TGTGCCAGCAGCATACTAGCGGGGCTCTACAATGAGCAGTTCTTC.

This clonotype turned up a few times. The chain employs TRBV6-2 or TRBV6-3 and TRBJ2-5; 8 positions match TRBD1. V was clipped by 3 bases and J by 4 bases; unmatched bases: 13. This CDR3 has 17 amino acids. The germline gives CDR1 MNHEY, CDR2 SVGEGT. DNA for the CDR3: TGTGCCAGCAGTTATGGCACAGGGGGACGAAAAGGAGAGACCCAGTACTTC. Translated: CASSYGTGGRKGETQYF.

The chain carries TRBV7-6 and TRBJ2-1, with 10 nucleotides matching TRBD2. This CDR3 spans 13 amino acids. The germline gives CDR1 SGHVS, CDR2 FNYEAQ. Trimming took 5 bases from V and 10 from J; bases not matched to a gene: 5. Here the CDR3 reads CASSSGGGGEQFF. CDR3 DNA sequence: TGTGCCAGCAGCAGCGGGGGGGGGGGCGAGCAGTTCTTC.

The genes are TRBV6-1 and TRBJ2-7; D remains unclear. The CDR3 has 15 residues. The germline V gene encodes CDR1 MNHNS and CDR2 SASEGT. The ends were cut back, 8 bases at V and 3 bases at J, with 20 bases in the middle. In nucleotides, the CDR3 is TGTGCCAGCTCCAGACTTGCTCAGAACCACTACGAGCAGTACGTC. Protein sequence: CASSRLAQNHYEQYV.

V is TRBV7-6 and J is TRBJ1-1, with D perhaps matching TRBD1 (5 bases). CDR1 is SGHVS, CDR2 FNYEAQ, per germline. V gave up 1 base and J gave up 11 bases, with 17 bases separating them. The CDR3 extends over 14 amino acids. CDR3 coding DNA: TGTGCCAGCAGCTTAGGGGGGGGGGTGATCAGGGCTTTCTTT. It specifies CASSLGGGVIRAFF. Based on the CDR3 plus reference TRBV7-6 and TRBJ1-1, the full variable domain is GAGVSQSPRYKVTKRGQDVALRCDPISGHVSLYWYRQALGQGPEFLTYFNYEAQQDKSGLPNDRFSAERPEGSISTLTIQRTEQRDSAMYRCASSLGGGVIRAFFGQGTRLTVV.

The CDR3 bases are TGTGCCAGCAGAGGGCCACCCGGGGGGGGACACGAGCAGTACTTC. It encodes CASRGPPGGGHEQYF. The chain uses TRBV27 and TRBJ2-7; 8 positions match TRBD2. Per germline, CDR1 MNHEY and CDR2 SMNVEV (reference sequence). Trimming removed 6 bases from V and 5 bases from J; junction bases left unmatched: 12. The CDR3 spans 15 residues.

This clonotype was picked up many times. The chain uses TRBV7-2 and TRBJ2-5, with TRBD2 matching 11 bases. The germline V gene encodes CDR1 SGHTA and CDR2 FQGNSA. The ends lost 0 bases at V and 5 bases at J; junction bases unmatched: 5. This CDR3 spans 16 amino acids. The CDR3 DNA sequence: TGTGCCAGCAGCTTAGCGCTAGCGGGGGGCCGTGAGACCCAGTACTTC. As protein: CASSLALAGGRETQYF.

This clonotype was detected a few times. The CDR3 reads CASSYGGGNSPLHF. The CDR3 nucleotides read TGTGCCAGCAGTTATGGAGGGGGCAATTCACCCCTCCACTTT. This chain joins TRBV6-2 or TRBV6-3 and TRBJ1-6; 7 nucleotides line up with TRBD1. The CDR3 has 14 amino acids. CDR1 is MNHEY and CDR2 is SVGEGT in the germline V gene. The ends lost 3 bases at V and 7 bases at J; junction bases unmatched: 3.

The chain links TRBV7-9 to TRBJ2-3; no reliable D call. Trimming stripped 8 bases from V and 6 bases from J, with 21 bases between. There are 15 residues in the CDR3. Germline CDR1 is SEHNR and CDR2 is FQNEAQ (reference sequence). CDR3 residues: CASEPPEAWPDTQYF. DNA of the CDR3: TGTGCCAGCGAGCCCCCGGAAGCTTGGCCGGATACGCAGTATTTT. The full variable domain, its missing parts supplied by reference TRBV7-9 and TRBJ2-3, is DTGVSQNPRHKITKRGQNVTFRCDPISEHNRLYWYRQTLGQGPEFLTYFQNEAQLEKSRLLSDRFSAERPKGSFSTLEIQRTEQGDSAMYLCASEPPEAWPDTQYFGPGTRLTVL.

This clonotype was picked up many times. The V gene is TRBV7-2, the J gene TRBJ1-6; TRBD1 is a possible D gene (5 bases). V lost 2 bases to trimming and J lost 11 bases, with 13 bases between them. Germline values: CDR1 SGHTA, CDR2 FQGNSA. The CDR3 runs 14 residues. In nucleotides, the CDR3 is TGTGCCAGCAGCTTACGGGGGTTTGGTCCACCCCTCCACTTT. As protein: CASSLRGFGPPLHF.

This clonotype has just one count. The rearrangement uses TRBV20-1 and TRBJ2-2, with D perhaps given as TRBD1 or TRBD2 (6 bases each). The germline V gene encodes CDR1 DFQATT and CDR2 SNEGSKA (reference sequence). Trimming left V 3 bases short and J 6 bases short, with 14 bases between. The CDR3 runs 14 residues. The CDR3 loop reads CSASYRDFPGELFF. The CDR3 nucleotides read TGCAGTGCTAGTTACAGGGACTTCCCCGGGGAGCTGTTTTTT.